This entry features one TCR beta chain sequence. Its cognate antigen is unknown. This entry is derived from a study of PD-1 blockade in classical Hodgkin lymphoma. Broader study findings: The diversity seen at baseline in complete responders resembled that of newly diagnosed patients. TCR diversity at baseline was reported to be reduced in newly diagnosed patients relative to healthy donors. The CD4+ diversity rise by C4D1 was clearest in complete responders.

V lost 6 bases, J lost 2 bases, and 7 bases stayed unmatched. Germline V gene sequence: CDR1 MNHEY, CDR2 SMNVEV (reference sequence). CDR3 length equals 14 residues. Some clones are missing from TCRdb's copy, which holds only in-frame ones; the method was immunoSEQ multiplex PCR. The sample lists 35,000 to 40,000 clones, approximately 86% occurring once. All patients relapsed after autologous stem cell transplantation, and brentuximab vedotin exposure varied. Best overall response was complete response, partial response or progressive disease in these relapsed/refractory classical Hodgkin lymphoma patients.

The sequence derives from a human donor with classical Hodgkin lymphoma. The rearrangement joins TRBV27 to TRBJ2-7; 7 nucleotides match TRBD2. The source was peripheral blood mononuclear cells (PBMCs), collected before the second cycle of nivolumab. CDR3 amino acids: CASSPRENPYEQYF. DNA for the CDR3: TGTGCCAGCAGCCCGCGGGAGAACCCCTACGAGCAGTACTTC.